The 4 T cell receptor beta chains below were found in one sample sequenced in a study of blood T cell repertoires in COVID-19. TCRdb's copy holds only in-frame clones and misses some; the assay was immunoSEQ multiplex PCR. This sample has approximately 100,000 clones, with around four fifths found just once. Material for sequencing was peripheral blood. These receptor sequences come from a man between 65 and 79 years old with acute or convalescent COVID-19.

The chain is built from TRBV15 and TRBJ2-7; a possible D gene is TRBD1 (6 bases). The CDR3 spans 15 residues. V lost 3 bases, J lost 1 base, and 13 bases lay in between. Germline V gene data show CDR1 as LNHNV and CDR2 as YYDKDF (reference sequence). The CDR3 DNA follows: TGTGCCACCAGCAGCGCCCACAGGGTTTCCTACGAGCAGTACTTC. Translation gives CATSSAHRVSYEQYF.

The J gene is TRBJ2-7, the V gene TRBV28; a possible D gene is TRBD2 (5 bases). This CDR3 is built from 15 residues. V was trimmed by 2 bases and J by 9 bases, leaving 20 bases between them. Germline V CDR1 and CDR2: MDHEN, SYDVKM. In nucleotides, the CDR3 is TGTGCCAGCAGTTTAAAGGTGGGAGAGAGTATTTCGCAGTACTTC. Amino acids: CASSLKVGESISQYF. The full variable domain, its missing parts supplied by reference TRBV28 and TRBJ2-7, is DVKVTQSSRYLVKRTGEKVFLECVQDMDHENMFWYRQDPGLGLRLIYFSYDVKMKEKGDIPEGYSVSREKKERFSLILESASTNQTSMYLCASSLKVGESISQYFGPGTRLTVT.

This sequence joins TRBV5-8 and TRBJ1-2; TRBD1 aligns across 7 bases. V lost 4 bases to trimming and J lost 5 bases; unmatched junction nucleotides: 14. The CDR3 loop spans 16 amino acids. Germline CDR1 SGHTS, CDR2 YDEGEE. In DNA, the CDR3 is TGTGCCAGCAGCAAAAGACAGGGTCCCAACCCGTATGGCTACACCTTC. The encoded protein is CASSKRQGPNPYGYTF.

This clone was seen just once. V gene TRBV10-3 combines with J gene TRBJ2-7; maybe TRBD1 (6 bases). V lost 11 bases to trimming and J lost 5 bases, with 13 bases between them. Per the germline V gene, CDR1 is ENHRY and CDR2 is SYGVKD. The CDR3 spans 11 residues. CDR3 DNA sequence: TGTGCCGTCTTCCAGGGGAACGAGCAGTACTTC. It specifies CAVFQGNEQYF.